This is a list of T cell receptor beta chains from one sample in a study of blood T cell repertoires in COVID-19. Assay: immunoSEQ multiplex PCR; the TCRdb copy retains only in-frame clones and omits some. The top ten hold about 23% of the sample, which has more than 30,000 clones, less than 90% seen once. The material sequenced was peripheral blood. The origin of the receptors is a woman over 75 with active or convalescent COVID-19. CDR3s include the opening cysteine and the closing phenylalanine or tryptophan. A D gene is named only where the DNA matches it firmly. Where a row states a size, it is once, few, many or the class of an expanded clone; other rows omit it.

d_gene	v_gene	j_gene	abundance	CDR3aa	CDR3nt
.	TRBV5-8	TRBJ1-5	once	CASSSGMGSNQPQHF	TGTGCCAGCAGCTCGGGAATGGGTAGCAATCAGCCCCAGCATTTT
TRBD1	TRBV5-8	TRBJ2-3	.	CASSLGTGPDTQYF	TGTGCCAGCAGCTTAGGGACAGGGCCAGATACGCAGTATTTT
.	TRBV6-5	TRBJ1-1	.	CASTPSGLTNTEAFF	TGTGCCAGCACCCCATCCGGACTCACGAACACTGAAGCTTTCTTT
TRBD1	TRBV5-4	TRBJ1-4	.	CASSLTGTGREKLFF	TGTGCCAGCAGCTTAACCGGGACAGGGCGAGAAAAACTGTTTTTT
.	TRBV5-4	TRBJ1-2	.	CASSVRDTQLSYTF	TGTGCCAGCAGCGTCCGGGACACTCAACTTAGTTACACCTTC
.	TRBV19	TRBJ2-2	.	CASSIFGQFIGELFF	TGTGCCAGTAGTATATTCGGACAGTTTATCGGGGAGCTGTTTTTT
TRBD2	TRBV28	TRBJ2-3	.	CASSRTGGGRNTQYF	TGTGCCAGCAGCCGGACGGGAGGGGGGCGGAATACGCAGTATTTT
.	TRBV11-2	TRBJ2-5	once	CASSLDGGGRETQYF	TGTGCCAGCAGCTTAGACGGGGGAGGTCGGGAGACCCAGTACTTC
TRBD1	TRBV4-1	TRBJ1-2	.	CASSQVAQGAGGYTF	TGCGCCAGCAGCCAAGTGGCGCAGGGGGCTGGGGGCTACACCTTC
.	TRBV28	TRBJ1-6	.	CASRISIHNSPLHF	TGTGCCAGCAGAATCAGTATCCATAATTCACCCCTCCACTTT
.	TRBV10-3	TRBJ2-1	few	CAISGWGDEQFF	TGTGCCATCAGTGGGTGGGGGGATGAGCAGTTCTTC
.	TRBV5-1	TRBJ1-2	.	CASSLLPESVGGYTF	TGCGCCAGCAGCTTGTTACCGGAGTCGGTCGGTGGCTACACCTTC
.	TRBV5-1	TRBJ2-7	.	CASSTGHIYEQYF	TGCGCCAGCAGTACGGGACACATCTACGAGCAGTACTTC
TRBD1	TRBV6-5	TRBJ1-6	.	CASSYSDRGWNSPLHF	TGTGCCAGCAGTTACTCGGACAGGGGGTGGAATTCACCCCTCCACTTT
.	TRBV6-5	TRBJ1-1	.	CASSYSRENTEAFF	TGTGCCAGCAGTTACTCGCGAGAGAACACTGAAGCTTTCTTT
TRBD2	TRBV4-1	TRBJ2-3	.	CASSQLPGGTSLRDTQYF	TGCGCCAGCAGCCAACTCCCGGGGGGGACTAGCCTTAGAGATACGCAGTATTTT
.	TRBV6-5	TRBJ1-2	.	CASSHNDIGNYGYTF	TGTGCCAGCAGTCACAATGACATCGGCAACTATGGCTACACCTTC
.	TRBV6-5	TRBJ2-7	.	CASSQTYSYEQYF	TGTGCCAGCAGTCAGACATACTCCTACGAGCAGTACTTC
.	TRBV7-2	TRBJ2-3	few	CASSLGLASDTQYF	TGTGCCAGCAGCTTAGGCCTAGCCTCGGATACGCAGTATTTT
.	TRBV11-2	TRBJ1-3	once	CASRRTPGNTIYF	TGTGCCAGCAGACGCACACCGGGAAACACCATATATTTT
.	TRBV9	TRBJ1-4	.	CASSPRQTANEKLFF	TGTGCCAGCAGCCCAAGACAGACGGCTAATGAAAAACTGTTTTTT
TRBD2	TRBV6-6	TRBJ2-1	.	CASSRLAGGSYNEQFF	TGTGCCAGCAGCCGACTAGCGGGGGGCTCCTACAATGAGCAGTTCTTC
TRBD1	TRBV3-1/TRBV3-2	TRBJ1-4	.	CASITDRVYEKLFF	TGTGCCAGCATTACGGACAGGGTTTACGAAAAACTGTTTTTT
.	TRBV7-2	TRBJ1-2	.	CASSLNSRGYTF	TGTGCCAGCAGCCTAAACAGTCGAGGCTACACCTTC
TRBD1	TRBV29-1	TRBJ1-1	.	CSVVGGQGATEAFF	TGCAGCGTTGTCGGGGGGCAGGGGGCCACTGAAGCTTTCTTT
TRBD1	TRBV7-8	TRBJ1-4	.	CASSFTAGGTEKLFF	TGTGCCAGCAGCTTTACAGCAGGGGGAACTGAAAAACTGTTTTTT
TRBD1	TRBV5-1	TRBJ2-3	.	CASSLGTGSSTDTQYF	TGCGCCAGCAGCCTCGGGACAGGGTCTAGCACAGATACGCAGTATTTT
.	TRBV27	TRBJ1-5	once	CASSLSGTPYNQPQHF	TGTGCCAGCAGTTTATCCGGGACACCCTACAATCAGCCCCAGCATTTT
TRBD1	TRBV4-1	TRBJ1-5	few	CASSQGDRVGNQPQHF	TGCGCCAGCAGCCAAGGAGACAGGGTGGGAAATCAGCCCCAGCATTTT
.	TRBV14	TRBJ2-2	.	CASSQDSQGWTGELFF	TGTGCCAGCAGCCAAGATTCACAGGGCTGGACCGGGGAGCTGTTTTTT
TRBD2	TRBV7-9	TRBJ2-5	.	CASSLEGLGQETQYF	TGTGCCAGCAGCTTAGAGGGACTAGGCCAAGAGACCCAGTACTTC
TRBD1	TRBV9	TRBJ2-6	.	CASSFRDRISSGANVLTF	TGTGCCAGCAGCTTCCGGGACAGGATCAGCTCTGGGGCCAACGTCCTGACTTTC
.	TRBV12-5	TRBJ2-2	.	CASGLVRPQSAGELFF	TGTGCTAGTGGTTTGGTACGCCCCCAGTCCGCCGGGGAGCTGTTTTTT
TRBD2	TRBV3-1/TRBV3-2	TRBJ2-1	.	CASSPNSGGAKDEQFF	TGTGCCAGCAGCCCCAATAGCGGGGGGGCCAAGGATGAGCAGTTCTTC
TRBD1	TRBV24-1	TRBJ1-2	.	CATSDTGTDYGYTF	TGTGCCACCAGTGATACAGGGACAGACTATGGCTACACCTTC
.	TRBV6-5	TRBJ2-7	.	CASSYDSKSYEQYF	TGTGCCAGCAGTTACGACAGCAAATCCTACGAGCAGTACTTC
TRBD1	TRBV5-6	TRBJ2-1	.	CASSGQLRGLRRMNEQFF	TGTGCCAGCAGCGGACAACTCAGGGGGCTAAGGCGGATGAATGAGCAGTTCTTC
TRBD2	TRBV5-4	TRBJ2-3	.	CASSDGTRGGSTDTQYF	TGTGCCAGCAGCGACGGGACTAGAGGGGGTAGCACAGATACGCAGTATTTT
TRBD2	TRBV11-2	TRBJ2-3	.	CASSLVKRGGVSTDTQYF	TGTGCCAGCAGCTTAGTAAAGCGCGGGGGGGTAAGCACAGATACGCAGTATTTT
TRBD2	TRBV4-1	TRBJ2-1	.	CASSQVYGGKRNEQFF	TGCGCCAGCAGCCAAGTATACGGGGGGAAGCGCAATGAGCAGTTCTTC
.	TRBV19	TRBJ1-3	once	CATNPSGRGEGNTIYF	TGTGCCACCAACCCCTCGGGCAGGGGTGAGGGAAACACCATATATTTT
TRBD1	TRBV5-1	TRBJ2-5	.	CASSTDRDRETQYF	TGCGCCAGCAGCACCGACCGGGACAGAGAGACCCAGTACTTC
TRBD2	TRBV2	TRBJ2-1	once	CASRDGSSGGYNEQFF	TGTGCCAGCAGAGACGGTTCTAGCGGGGGGTACAATGAGCAGTTCTTC
.	TRBV7-2	TRBJ1-5	.	CASSRTVLNQPQHF	TGTGCCAGCAGCCGGACAGTCCTTAATCAGCCCCAGCATTTT
.	TRBV14	TRBJ1-6	.	CASSQPGYNSPLHF	TGTGCCAGCAGCCAGCCGGGTTATAATTCACCCCTCCACTTT
.	TRBV9	TRBJ1-1	.	CASSVIVGSGEAFF	TGTGCCAGCAGCGTAATAGTCGGGTCGGGAGAAGCTTTCTTT